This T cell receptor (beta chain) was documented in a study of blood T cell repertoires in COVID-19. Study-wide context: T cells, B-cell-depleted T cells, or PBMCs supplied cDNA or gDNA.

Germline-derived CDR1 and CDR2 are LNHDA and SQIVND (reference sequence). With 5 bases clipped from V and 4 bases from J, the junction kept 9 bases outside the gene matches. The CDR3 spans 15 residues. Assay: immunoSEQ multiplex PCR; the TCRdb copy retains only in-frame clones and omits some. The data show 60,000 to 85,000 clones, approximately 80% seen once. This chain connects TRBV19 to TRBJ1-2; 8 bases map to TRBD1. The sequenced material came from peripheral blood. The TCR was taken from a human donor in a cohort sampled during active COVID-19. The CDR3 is CASSPQGAILYGYTF. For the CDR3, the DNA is TGTGCCAGTAGTCCTCAGGGGGCAATCCTCTATGGCTACACCTTC.